The next 30 T cell receptor beta chains were all read from a single sample in a study of blood T cell repertoires in COVID-19 (dated by TCRdb to 2020 to 2022). Receptors were amplified or captured by the immunoSEQ multiplex PCR assay. TCRdb obtained this table from immuneACCESS and retained in-frame rearrangements with V and J assigned. These tables miss some clones; where compared with another copy, unresolved V genes account for less than half of the shortfall, and the remainder is unexplained. The sample yields around 71,000 clones; roughly four fifths were counted once. 28% of the sample lies in the top ten. Sequences were obtained from peripheral blood. The receptors were sampled from a man aged 65 to 79 with acute or convalescent COVID-19.

This sequence joins TRBV5-5 and TRBJ2-3; 10 bases are shared with TRBD2. CDR3 length: 15 amino acids. After removal of 0 bases from V and 4 bases from J, the junction contained 2 bases not matched to a gene. Germline V gene data show CDR1 as SGHKS and CDR2 as YYEKEE (reference sequence). The CDR3 region is CASSLASGRADTQYF. Written as DNA, the CDR3 is TGTGCCAGCAGCTTGGCTAGCGGGAGAGCAGATACGCAGTATTTT.

The V and J genes are TRBV19 and TRBJ1-1, with TRBD1 matching 10 bases. J gave up 6 bases and V 0 bases, and 16 bases lay outside the gene matches. Germline CDR1 reads LNHDA; CDR2 reads SQIVND (reference sequence). CDR3 length: 19 residues. The DNA of the CDR3 is TGTGCCAGTAGTATAGATCTGTTAGGGACAGGGGCTTACGTCGCTGAAGCTTTCTTT. Protein product: CASSIDLLGTGAYVAEAFF.

This clone was seen a few times. V is TRBV28 and J is TRBJ2-2; unclear D gene. Germline V gives CDR1 MDHEN, CDR2 SYDVKM. Trimming removed 2 bases from V and 2 bases from J, with 3 bases in between. CDR3 length: 13 amino acids. CDR3 sequence reads: CASSLTNTGELFF. In nucleotides, the CDR3 is TGTGCCAGCAGTTTAACTAACACCGGGGAGCTGTTTTTT.

The CDR3 region is CASSFAGENYGYTF. CDR3 sequence (DNA): TGTGCCAGCAGTTTCGCAGGGGAGAACTATGGCTACACCTTC. J is TRBJ1-2 and V is TRBV28; weak D call: TRBD1 (6 bases). The length of the CDR3 is 14 residues. V was clipped by 3 bases and J by 2 bases, with 10 bases between them. CDR1 and CDR2 from the germline V gene are MDHEN and SYDVKM.

The J gene is TRBJ2-3, the V gene TRBV6-5; possibly TRBD1 for D (5 bases). This CDR3 contains 15 residues. Trimming took off 7 bases at V and 3 bases at J, with 17 bases between the two ends. Per the germline V gene, CDR1 is MNHEY and CDR2 is SVGAGI. Written as DNA, the CDR3 is TGTGCCAGCAAAAGGGGCACAGTCGGAACAGATACGCAGTATTTT. Translation: CASKRGTVGTDTQYF.

This clone was observed a single time. J is TRBJ2-7 and V is TRBV2, with 8 positions matching TRBD1. In germline, CDR1 is SNHLY, CDR2 FYNNEI. The CDR3 contains 15 residues. The trim removed 5 bases at V and 4 bases at J, leaving 10 bases unmatched. The CDR3 is CASSRSGQGFYEQYF. The CDR3 bases are TGTGCCAGCAGTAGATCCGGACAGGGCTTTTACGAGCAGTACTTC. Complete variable domain (other parts from reference TRBV2 and TRBJ2-7): EPEVTQTPSHQVTQMGQEVILRCVPISNHLYFYWYRQILGQKVEFLVSFYNNEISEKSEIFDDQFSVERPDGSNFTLKIRSTKLEDSAMYFCASSRSGQGFYEQYFGPGTRLTVT.

The rearrangement links TRBV5-1 to TRBJ2-3; TRBD2 is a possible D gene (5 bases). V was trimmed by 0 bases and J by 2 bases, leaving 7 bases between them. Germline V gives CDR1 SGHRS, CDR2 YFSETQ. The CDR3 is 14 amino acids. The CDR3 reads CASSLGGNTDTQYF. CDR3 DNA sequence: TGCGCCAGCAGCTTGGGAGGGAACACAGATACGCAGTATTTT.

The chain joins TRBV6-5 to TRBJ1-5, with TRBD1 as a possible D gene (6 bases). The CDR3 covers 14 residues. Germline-derived CDR1 and CDR2 are MNHEY and SVGAGI. Trimming pared 6 bases from V and 7 bases from J, leaving 16 bases between. The CDR3: CASSRGGLEQPQHF. DNA for the CDR3: TGTGCCAGCAGCCGGGGGGGGCTGGAGCAGCCCCAGCATTTT.

The gene calls are TRBV2 and TRBJ1-1, with TRBD1 identical over 10 bases. V lost 6 bases to trimming and J lost 1 base; unmatched junction nucleotides: 5. The CDR3 totals 15 residues. From germline, CDR1 is SNHLY and CDR2 FYNNEI. The CDR3 DNA sequence: TGTGCCAGCAGGGGACAGGGGCGTCGGAACACTGAAGCTTTCTTT. As protein: CASRGQGRRNTEAFF.

The chain recombines TRBV25-1 with TRBJ1-2; D remains ambiguous. From germline, CDR1 is MGHDK and CDR2 SYGVNS. The V and J ends lost 6 bases and 1 base respectively, with 9 bases between them. The CDR3 is 13 residues long. The CDR3 DNA is TGTGCCAGCAGCAGGTCCGATAACTATGGCTACACCTTC. Residues: CASSRSDNYGYTF.

The chain employs TRBV6-6 and TRBJ1-1; possibly TRBD1 for D (5 bases). The CDR3 loop spans 18 amino acids. V was pared by 5 bases and J by 1 base, with 23 bases between. Germline-derived CDR1 and CDR2 are MNHNY and SVGAGI (reference sequence). Here the CDR3 DNA reads TGTGCCAGCAGTCAGGCAGCGGGACGGATCAAACGGAACACTGAAGCTTTCTTT. Protein product: CASSQAAGRIKRNTEAFF.

The chain carries TRBV27 and TRBJ1-2; 7 bases align to TRBD1. Germline CDR1 and CDR2: MNHEY and SMNVEV (reference sequence). The CDR3 is made up of 13 amino acids. V lost 2 bases, J lost 3 bases, and 0 bases stayed unmatched. CDR3 loop: CASSLTGDYGYTF. For the CDR3, the DNA is TGTGCCAGCAGTTTAACAGGGGACTATGGCTACACCTTC.

This rearrangement joins TRBV7-8 to TRBJ2-1; TRBD2 agrees at 14 bases. Unmatched junction bases numbered 8, after V lost 5 bases and J lost 8 bases. CDR1 is SGHVS and CDR2 is FQNEAQ in the germline V gene. The length of the CDR3 is 16 residues. The CDR3 is CASSEGLAGVRDEQFF. The CDR3, as DNA: TGTGCCAGCAGCGAGGGACTAGCGGGAGTACGGGATGAGCAGTTCTTC.

This chain connects TRBV3-1 (or the pseudogene TRBV3-2) to TRBJ1-2; 10 positions agree with TRBD1. V was pared by 4 bases and J by 0 bases, with 5 bases of the junction left unmatched. Germline V lookup: CDR1 LGHDT, CDR2 YNNKEL (reference sequence). The length of the CDR3 is 16 residues. In DNA form, the CDR3 reads TGTGCCAGCAGCCTGACAGGGGGCAGATCTAACTATGGCTACACCTTC. It encodes CASSLTGGRSNYGYTF.

The chain joins TRBV5-1 to TRBJ2-2; D possibly corresponds to TRBD1 (6 bases). This CDR3 is built from 16 residues. With 4 bases removed from V and 2 bases from J, the gap between germline ends came to 15 bases. Germline V lookup: CDR1 SGHRS, CDR2 YFSETQ. The DNA of the CDR3 is TGCGCCAGCAGCCAATCAGGGGCGGCCAACACCGGGGAGCTGTTTTTT. Translating gives CASSQSGAANTGELFF.

V gene TRBV5-5 combines with J gene TRBJ1-4, with D maybe TRBD1 (5 bases). Trimming shortened V by 3 bases and J by 6 bases, and 12 bases separated the two germline ends. Germline CDR1 SGHKS, CDR2 YYEKEE (reference sequence). This CDR3 has 14 amino acids. CDR3 residues: CASSSAPGDEKLFF. Written as DNA, the CDR3 is TGTGCCAGCAGCTCCGCCCCGGGGGATGAAAAACTGTTTTTT.

This sequence joins TRBV6-1 and TRBJ1-5; 8 bases align to TRBD1. Germline CDR1 MNHNS, CDR2 SASEGT. V lost 5 bases to trimming and J lost 5 bases; unmatched junction nucleotides: 2. This CDR3 has 13 residues. DNA for the CDR3: TGTGCCAGCAGTATACAGGGGGATCAGCCCCAGCATTTT. Encoded protein: CASSIQGDQPQHF.

This CDR3 reads CASSLATGLGTEAFF. The DNA of the CDR3 is TGTGCCAGCAGCTTGGCCACGGGACTGGGCACTGAAGCTTTCTTT. The V call is TRBV5-4, the J call TRBJ1-1, with a tentative D call TRBD1 (5 bases). Germline CDR1 and CDR2: SGHNT and YYREEE (reference sequence). CDR3 length equals 15 residues. V lost 0 bases and J 4 bases, leaving 13 bases between the germline ends.

The chain combines TRBV29-1 with TRBJ1-2; D is undetermined. The CDR3 consists of 14 residues. Trimming cost V 0 bases and J 0 bases, with 8 bases left between them. CDR1 and CDR2 from the germline V gene are SQVTM and ANQGSEA. The CDR3 region has the DNA TGCAGCGTTGAAGAACCCGGAGCTAACTATGGCTACACCTTC. It codes for CSVEEPGANYGYTF.

The genes are TRBV15 and TRBJ1-1, with TRBD1 matching 7 bases. The CDR3 length is 15 residues. The germline gives CDR1 LNHNV, CDR2 YYDKDF (reference sequence). The trim removed 0 bases at V and 4 bases at J, leaving 5 bases unmatched. CDR3 coding DNA: TGTGCCACCAGCAGAGAACAGGGGCCGGGCACTGAAGCTTTCTTT. Translating it yields CATSREQGPGTEAFF.

This sequence joins TRBV5-4 and TRBJ1-6; TRBD1 aligns across 7 bases. The CDR3 is 16 residues long. The V segment lost 3 bases and the J segment 7 bases; nucleotides outside the gene matches: 10. Germline V gives CDR1 SGHNT, CDR2 YYREEE (reference sequence). The DNA for the CDR3 is TGTGCCAGCAGCTCTCGGCGGGACAGAAACAATTCACCCCTCCACTTT. Its translation is CASSSRRDRNNSPLHF.

The chain joins TRBV5-1 to TRBJ1-1; D is unresolved. The ends were cut back, 2 bases at V and 6 bases at J, with 11 bases in the middle. The germline CDR1 and CDR2 sequences are SGHRS and YFSETQ. The CDR3 runs 13 residues. CDR3 DNA: TGCGCCAGCAGCTTACTCTTCCTTCCTGAAGCTTTCTTT. This sequence encodes CASSLLFLPEAFF.

V usage is TRBV24-1 and J usage is TRBJ2-7; 10 bases are a match to TRBD2. The CDR3 consists of 15 residues. From germline, CDR1 is KGHDR and CDR2 SFDVKD. Trimming at V came to 4 bases and at J to 2 bases, leaving 4 bases not matched to a gene. The CDR3 nucleotides read TGTGCCACCAGTGAAAGCGGGAGGGCCCCCTACGAGCAGTACTTC. Protein: CATSESGRAPYEQYF.

The gene calls are TRBV29-1 and TRBJ2-7, with D possibly TRBD2 on 5 matching bases. CDR3 length: 14 residues. CDR1 and CDR2 (germline): SQVTM, ANQGSEA. The germline V and J ends were trimmed by 1 base and 0 bases, with 10 bases remaining between them. The CDR3 spells CSVEAAGFSYEQYF. The CDR3 DNA is TGCAGCGTTGAAGCGGCGGGCTTCTCCTACGAGCAGTACTTC.

CDR3 in amino acids: CASSVGLAETGELFF. CDR3 coding DNA: TGTGCCAGTAGTGTTGGACTAGCGGAGACCGGGGAGCTGTTTTTT. The J gene is TRBJ2-2, the V gene TRBV19; TRBD2 matches 10 bases. The germline V gene encodes CDR1 LNHDA and CDR2 SQIVND (reference sequence). This CDR3 has 15 residues. Germline trimming cut 5 bases from V and 5 bases from J; bases unmatched to any gene: 5.

The J gene is TRBJ2-7, the V gene TRBV2; 8 nucleotides line up with TRBD1. The CDR3 covers 13 residues. V was clipped by 7 bases and J by 4 bases; unmatched bases: 6. The V gene's germline CDR1 is SNHLY and CDR2 FYNNEI. The CDR3 spells CASNRQGLYEQYF. The CDR3 bases are TGTGCCAGCAATAGACAGGGGTTGTACGAGCAGTACTTC.

The chain couples TRBV7-2 to TRBJ1-5; D is uncertain. In germline, CDR1 is SGHTA, CDR2 FQGNSA. CDR3 length equals 14 residues. Trimming pared 6 bases from V and 8 bases from J, leaving 17 bases between. DNA for the CDR3: TGTGCCAGCAGGGTCGGTCCTAAAGAGGAGCCCCAGCATTTT. Protein: CASRVGPKEEPQHF.

The J gene is TRBJ2-3, the V gene TRBV28; 9 bases fit TRBD2. The V and J ends lost 3 bases and 0 bases, in that order; junction bases with no gene match: 10. CDR1 is MDHEN, CDR2 SYDVKM, per germline. There are 18 residues in the CDR3. The CDR3 DNA reads TGTGCCAGCAGTTTTATGCCGCGGGGGGGGAAAAGCACAGATACGCAGTATTTT. It codes for CASSFMPRGGKSTDTQYF.

CDR3 sequence reads: CSADLWGRAGNEQFF. The DNA for the CDR3 is TGCAGCGCGGACTTATGGGGGAGGGCCGGGAATGAGCAGTTCTTC. This chain connects TRBV29-1 to TRBJ2-1; 7 nucleotides align to TRBD2. The J segment lost 7 bases and the V segment lost 7 bases, leaving 16 bases of the junction unmatched. From germline, CDR1 is SQVTM and CDR2 ANQGSEA. The CDR3 is made up of 15 amino acids.

This rearrangement joins TRBV14 to TRBJ2-2; 7 nucleotides agree with TRBD1. After removal of 4 bases from V and 1 base from J, the junction contained 6 bases not matched to a gene. The CDR3 covers 16 residues. The germline V gene has CDR1 SGHDN and CDR2 FVKESK. The CDR3 sequence: CASSLAGTENTGELFF. The CDR3 region has the DNA TGTGCCAGCAGCCTGGCCGGGACAGAGAACACCGGGGAGCTGTTTTTT.